Below, 10 T cell receptor beta chains from the same sample are listed, as sequenced in a study of vaccination effects on CD4 cells after COVID-19. ViraFEST used viral peptide pools to expand antigen-specific CD4+ T cells before sequencing. With more than nine days of culture completed, CD4+ T cells were isolated. Sequencing was performed with immunoSEQ multiplex PCR; in TCRdb, only in-frame clones are kept and a portion is missing. This table has 60,000 to 70,000 clones, 75% to 85% appearing once. Their antigens are not known. The sequences come from CD4+ T cells from PBMCs cultured with HCoV-229E spike peptides, collected before COVID-19 vaccination. These receptors were collected from a human donor who received a COVID-19 vaccine.

The V gene is TRBV11-2, the J gene TRBJ1-3; 12 positions agree with TRBD1. The V segment lost 2 bases and the J segment 4 bases; nucleotides outside the gene matches: 6. Germline CDR1 SGHAT, CDR2 FQNNGV. The CDR3 is 17 residues long. CDR3 residues: CASSLMGQGAIGNTIYF. CDR3 in DNA: TGTGCCAGCAGCTTAATGGGACAGGGGGCTATCGGAAACACCATATATTTT.

The table lists this clone with a few counts. V and J are TRBV5-6 and TRBJ1-1; no definite D call. The germline V gene encodes CDR1 SGHDT and CDR2 YYEEEE. The CDR3 covers 13 residues. Between the trimmed V and J ends, which lost 4 bases and 5 bases, there was a span of 12 bases. The CDR3 coding sequence is TGTGCCAGCAGCCTTGCGGTTAGGACTGAAGCTTTCTTT. Translation gives CASSLAVRTEAFF.

In its sample, this clone was seen a few times. The gene calls are TRBV6-2 or TRBV6-3 and TRBJ1-2; D might be TRBD1 (5 bases). Germline V gene sequence: CDR1 MNHEY, CDR2 SVGEGT. Trimming left V 6 bases short and J 8 bases short, with 19 bases between. This CDR3 is built from 14 residues. The CDR3 region is CASSPTTGPGGYTF. CDR3 in DNA: TGTGCCAGCAGCCCCACCACAGGCCCAGGAGGCTACACCTTC.

This clone was seen only once. V gene TRBV2 combines with J gene TRBJ1-2; tentative D call: TRBD1 (6 bases). Trimming left V 5 bases short and J 5 bases short, with 18 bases between. This CDR3 is 15 amino acids long. Germline V gene sequence: CDR1 SNHLY, CDR2 FYNNEI. The CDR3 nucleotides are TGTGCCAGCAGTCCTGCCGTGGGGAGGGGGTATGGCTACACCTTC. Its protein is CASSPAVGRGYGYTF.

This clone showed up just once. Here the CDR3 DNA reads TGTGCCAGTAGTCTACAGGGGGCAAACACCGGGGAGCTGTTTTTT. Amino acid sequence: CASSLQGANTGELFF. The V gene is TRBV19, the J gene TRBJ2-2; 9 nucleotides align to TRBD1. Germline CDR1 and CDR2: LNHDA and SQIVND (reference sequence). V lost 5 bases, J lost 2 bases, and 3 bases stayed unmatched. The CDR3 consists of 15 residues.

The V call is TRBV18, the J call TRBJ1-1; tentative D call: TRBD1 (5 bases). With 6 bases removed from V and 7 bases from J, the gap between germline ends came to 18 bases. CDR3 length: 14 residues. From germline, CDR1 is KGHSH and CDR2 LQKENI. This CDR3 is CASSPRQGVGEAFF. CDR3 DNA: TGTGCCAGCTCCCCCCGGCAGGGCGTGGGTGAAGCTTTCTTT. The variable domain in full, completed from reference TRBV18 and TRBJ1-1, reads NAGVMQNPRHLVRRRGQEARLRCSPMKGHSHVYWYRQLPEEGLKFMVYLQKENIIDESGMPKERFSAEFPKEGPSILRIQQVVRGDSAAYFCASSPRQGVGEAFFGQGTRLTVV.

V usage is TRBV3-1 (or the pseudogene TRBV3-2) and J usage is TRBJ1-3; D is unresolved. V dropped 3 bases and J dropped 0 bases, with 6 bases sitting between them. There are 14 residues in the CDR3. Germline CDR1 LGHDT, CDR2 YNNKEL (reference sequence). DNA of the CDR3: TGTGCCAGCAGCCACTTGAGCTCTGGAAACACCATATATTTT. This translates into CASSHLSSGNTIYF.

This chain connects TRBV28 to TRBJ2-4; the match to TRBD1 covers 7 bases. After removal of 3 bases from V and 0 bases from J, the junction contained 2 bases not matched to a gene. CDR1 MDHEN and CDR2 SYDVKM come from the germline V gene. The CDR3 loop spans 15 amino acids. The CDR3 spells CASSFRQGAKNIQYF. CDR3 bases: TGTGCCAGCAGTTTTCGACAGGGAGCCAAAAACATTCAGTACTTC.

This chain joins TRBV18 and TRBJ2-5, with 12 nucleotides matching TRBD2. CDR3 length equals 19 residues. Germline CDR1 KGHSH, CDR2 LQKENI. V dropped 4 bases and J dropped 1; count of bases not matched to a gene: 13. As DNA, the CDR3 is TGTGCCAGCTCACTACTTCCCCCGACTAGCGGGGGCCTCCAAGAGACCCAGTACTTC. It specifies CASSLLPPTSGGLQETQYF. Supplemented by reference TRBV18 and TRBJ2-5, the full variable domain reads NAGVMQNPRHLVRRRGQEARLRCSPMKGHSHVYWYRQLPEEGLKFMVYLQKENIIDESGMPKERFSAEFPKEGPSILRIQQVVRGDSAAYFCASSLLPPTSGGLQETQYFGPGTRLLVL.

The chain couples TRBV12-3 or TRBV12-4 to TRBJ1-1; D call uncertain. The CDR3 runs 13 residues. V was shortened by 2 bases and J by 3 bases, with 7 bases between the two germline ends. CDR3 sequence (DNA): TGTGCCAGCAGTTTATCCCGGGACACTGAAGCTTTCTTT. Encoded protein: CASSLSRDTEAFF.